This is a list of T cell receptor beta chains from one sample in a study of T cell responses to AZD1222 COVID-19 vaccine. The table came from immunoSEQ multiplex PCR; TCRdb's copy has only in-frame clones and leaves some out. The sample yields some 49,000 clones, over 65% seen once. Sequenced here: peripheral blood, sampled on day 0 of AZD1222 vaccination. The receptors originated from an adult in good health. Both conserved end residues are part of each CDR3. A D gene is named only where the DNA matches it firmly. Not every row has a clone size; where given, it reads once, few, many or a size class.

CDR3 protein	CDR3 DNA	D gene	V gene	J gene	clone size
CASSVVGEQFF	TGTGCCAGCAGCGTAGTAGGTGAGCAGTTCTTC	.	TRBV9	TRBJ2-1	once
CASSLQGRSNQPQHF	TGTGCCAGCAGCCTTCAGGGTCGGAGCAATCAGCCCCAGCATTTT	.	TRBV7-2	TRBJ1-5	.
CASSPSGGLKTQYF	TGTGCCAGCAGCCCTAGCGGGGGGCTAAAGACCCAGTACTTC	TRBD2	TRBV7-9	TRBJ2-5	once
CASSPGGDSDYGYTF	TGCGCCAGCAGCCCCGGCGGGGATTCGGACTATGGCTACACCTTC	.	TRBV5-1	TRBJ1-2	.
CASSETATEAFF	TGTGCCAGCAGTGAAACAGCCACTGAAGCTTTCTTT	.	TRBV6-1	TRBJ1-1	.
CASTSLGGEQFF	TGTGCCAGCACTAGCCTAGGGGGTGAGCAGTTCTTC	.	TRBV12-3/TRBV12-4	TRBJ2-1	once
CASTKSQGGTEAFF	TGTGCCAGCACCAAATCCCAGGGAGGCACTGAAGCTTTCTTT	.	TRBV7-9	TRBJ1-1	.
CAIRRDRGNNSPLHF	TGTGCCATCAGGAGGGATAGGGGAAATAATTCACCCCTCCACTTT	.	TRBV10-3	TRBJ1-6	once
CASSHGFGGRDEQYF	TGTGCCAGCAGTCATGGATTCGGTGGGAGGGACGAGCAGTACTTC	TRBD2	TRBV28	TRBJ2-7	.
CASSRGQGGQPQHF	TGTGCCAGTAGCAGGGGGCAAGGAGGTCAGCCCCAGCATTTT	TRBD1	TRBV19	TRBJ1-5	.
CSVDRGGTGYTF	TGCAGCGTGGACAGGGGGGGAACTGGCTACACCTTC	TRBD1	TRBV29-1	TRBJ1-2	.
CSTYTNTEAFF	TGCAGCACTTACACGAACACTGAAGCTTTCTTT	.	TRBV29-1	TRBJ1-1	.
CASSLTGDGEAFF	TGTGCCAGCAGCTTAACGGGGGACGGCGAAGCTTTCTTT	.	TRBV7-3	TRBJ1-1	.
CASSPTTLPQHF	TGTGCCAGTAGCCCCACTACGCTGCCCCAGCATTTT	.	TRBV19	TRBJ1-5	once
CASSQESGRNYEQYF	TGCGCCAGCAGCCAAGAAAGCGGGAGGAACTACGAGCAGTACTTC	TRBD2	TRBV4-1	TRBJ2-7	medium-sized
CAWSRGTTNEKLFF	TGTGCCTGGAGTAGGGGCACAACTAATGAAAAACTGTTTTTT	.	TRBV30	TRBJ1-4	.
CAGSEDRVRSPLHF	TGTGCCGGCAGTGAAGACAGGGTTCGGTCACCCCTCCACTTT	TRBD1	TRBV2	TRBJ1-6	.
CASTSGGAGEQFF	TGTGCCAGCACCAGCGGGGGGGCGGGTGAGCAGTTCTTC	TRBD2	TRBV2	TRBJ2-1	.
CSAGSGRQFF	TGCAGTGCTGGAAGCGGGAGGCAGTTCTTC	TRBD2	TRBV20-1	TRBJ2-1	once
CASSYSVENYGYTF	TGTGCCAGCAGTTACTCCGTAGAAAACTATGGCTACACCTTC	.	TRBV6-5	TRBJ1-2	.
CASSQDGGQGDRLPLHF	TGCGCCAGCAGCCAAGATGGCGGACAGGGAGATCGTCTACCCCTCCACTTT	TRBD1	TRBV4-1	TRBJ1-6	.
CASSLSRDSLYGYTF	TGTGCCAGCAGCTTAAGTAGAGACAGCCTCTATGGCTACACCTTC	.	TRBV7-2	TRBJ1-2	few
CASSAAGQGVEETQYF	TGTGCCAGCAGTGCCGCTGGACAGGGCGTTGAAGAGACCCAGTACTTC	TRBD1	TRBV2	TRBJ2-5	.
CASSSRDRVLYEQYF	TGTGCCAGCAGTTCCCGGGACAGGGTATTATACGAGCAGTACTTC	TRBD1	TRBV6-2/TRBV6-3	TRBJ2-7	.
CASSLRSGRATDTQYF	TGTGCCAGCAGTCTGCGAAGCGGGAGGGCCACAGATACGCAGTATTTT	TRBD2	TRBV7-2	TRBJ2-3	.
CASRRQGGRKNEKLFF	TGTGCCAGCAGGCGACAGGGGGGACGCAAAAATGAAAAACTGTTTTTT	TRBD1	TRBV27	TRBJ1-4	.
CASWNRPSNQPQHF	TGTGCCAGCTGGAACAGGCCTAGCAATCAGCCCCAGCATTTT	.	TRBV28	TRBJ1-5	once
CASSYFPTELGNTIYF	TGTGCCAGCAGTTACTTCCCGACAGAATTAGGAAACACCATATATTTT	.	TRBV6-6	TRBJ1-3	.
CASSYSREYKYEQYF	TGTGCCAGCAGTTACTCGCGGGAATACAAGTACGAGCAGTACTTC	.	TRBV6-5	TRBJ2-7	once
CASSSQTGADGYTF	TGCGCCAGCAGCTCCCAGACAGGGGCGGATGGCTACACCTTC	TRBD1	TRBV5-1	TRBJ1-2	.
CASSYPLAGGGETQYF	TGTGCCAGCAGCTACCCATTAGCGGGAGGCGGGGAGACCCAGTACTTC	TRBD2	TRBV7-6	TRBJ2-5	.
CASSLGDMPRGYTF	TGTGCCAGCAGCTTGGGTGACATGCCGCGGGGCTACACCTTC	.	TRBV5-4	TRBJ1-2	.
CASSFGNRGEQYF	TGTGCCAGCAGTTTTGGGAACAGGGGCGAGCAGTACTTC	TRBD1	TRBV27	TRBJ2-7	.
CASSLGWPRETQYF	TGCGCCAGCAGCTTGGGGTGGCCCCGGGAGACCCAGTACTTC	.	TRBV5-1	TRBJ2-5	.
CASSTTDNYGYTF	TGTGCCAGCAGTACCACCGACAACTATGGCTACACCTTC	.	TRBV28	TRBJ1-2	few
CASSLGLSSYEQYF	TGTGCCAGCAGCTTGGGACTAAGCTCCTACGAGCAGTACTTC	TRBD2	TRBV7-2	TRBJ2-7	once
CATSRAGTSLHF	TGTGCCACCAGCAGGGCTGGGACCAGCCTCCACTTT	.	TRBV15	TRBJ1-6	.
CASSAAGVDYGYTF	TGTGCCAGCAGTGCGGCAGGGGTTGACTATGGCTACACCTTC	.	TRBV28	TRBJ1-2	.
CASSFTGSETQYF	TGTGCCAGCAGCTTTACAGGGTCAGAGACCCAGTACTTC	.	TRBV5-5	TRBJ2-5	.
CASSPRTSGTEQYF	TGCGCCAGCAGCCCAAGGACTAGCGGGACGGAGCAGTACTTC	TRBD2	TRBV5-1	TRBJ2-7	.
CASSEAGGINTEAFF	TGTGCCAGCAGTGAAGCAGGGGGTATCAACACTGAAGCTTTCTTT	.	TRBV6-1	TRBJ1-1	.
CASSDDPGMNTEAFF	TGTGCCAGCAGTGATGATCCGGGGATGAACACTGAAGCTTTCTTT	.	TRBV25-1	TRBJ1-1	few
CASSSTTNSPLHF	TGTGCCAGCAGTTCCACCACTAATTCACCCCTCCACTTT	.	TRBV27	TRBJ1-6	.
CASTEVPRTGELFF	TGTGCCAGCACAGAGGTCCCAAGGACCGGGGAGCTGTTTTTT	.	TRBV2	TRBJ2-2	.
CASTRTGLAGYNEQFF	TGTGCCAGTACCCGAACGGGGCTAGCGGGGTACAATGAGCAGTTCTTC	TRBD2	TRBV19	TRBJ2-1	.
CASSPVGGGRSTDTQYF	TGTGCCAGCAGTCCCGTCGGCGGGGGGAGGAGCACAGATACGCAGTATTTT	TRBD2	TRBV6-2/TRBV6-3	TRBJ2-3	.
CASSESGTGGIYGYTF	TGCGCCAGCAGTGAGTCAGGGACAGGGGGCATCTACGGCTACACCTTC	TRBD1	TRBV10-1	TRBJ1-2	.
CASSLADPVFYGYTF	TGCGCCAGCAGCTTGGCCGACCCAGTCTTCTATGGCTACACCTTC	.	TRBV5-1	TRBJ1-2	.
CASSQQGNQPQHF	TGTGCCAGCAGCCAACAGGGCAATCAGCCCCAGCATTTT	.	TRBV3-1/TRBV3-2	TRBJ1-5	.
CASRRGGLAGPTDTQYF	TGTGCCAGCAGGAGAGGGGGACTAGCGGGGCCCACAGATACGCAGTATTTT	TRBD2	TRBV2	TRBJ2-3	.
CASSLAGGPQHF	TGTGCCAGCAGCTTAGCTGGGGGGCCGCAGCATTTT	.	TRBV7-6	TRBJ1-5	.
CASSNLGTGQYGNQPQHF	TGTGCCAGCAGTAACCTCGGGACAGGCCAATATGGCAATCAGCCCCAGCATTTT	TRBD1	TRBV28	TRBJ1-5	few
CASNTRAGVRRGSYNEQFF	TGTGCCAGCAATACAAGGGCGGGGGTGAGGCGGGGATCCTACAATGAGCAGTTCTTC	TRBD2	TRBV28	TRBJ2-1	.
CASSEGITGELFF	TGTGCCAGCAGCGAGGGTATCACCGGGGAGCTGTTTTTT	.	TRBV14	TRBJ2-2	once
CASSHLTPGEAAFF	TGTGCCAGCAGCCACCTTACCCCAGGGGAAGCAGCTTTCTTT	.	TRBV3-1/TRBV3-2	TRBJ1-1	.